This T cell receptor (beta chain) was sequenced for a study of T cells in Graves' hyperthyroidism and ophthalmopathy. Findings of the study overall: Most thyroid clonotypes expanded above 0.001 were also detected in blood. A 13 V-J model separated ophthalmopathy from stable hyperthyroidism.

Remarks on this clonotype: What it binds is unknown.

Researchers amplified the TCR beta CDR3 regions from RNA transcripts. During a first-round RT-PCR of the TCR CDR3, the HTBI primer set was used. MiXCR, applied by TCRdb to the multiplex PCR reads, yields one record per CDR3 protein. The sample lists around 600,000 distinct CDR3 sequences, 15% to 18% seen once, with around 7.8% in the top ten. This CDR3 spans 14 amino acids. Germline V CDR1 and CDR2: GTSNPN, SVGIG (reference sequence). The V gene end was trimmed by 8 bases and the J gene end by 7 bases; junction bases not matched to a gene: 11. Using over 8.5 ml of fresh peripheral blood, PBMCs were prepared.

The specimen sequenced was blood. This clonotype was sampled from a woman in her twenties or thirties with Graves' hyperthyroidism. The chain is built from TRBV30 and TRBJ2-2; 9 bases are shared with TRBD1. CDR3 region: CALTGGSHGGELFF. CDR3 DNA sequence: TGTGCCCTTACAGGGGGCTCTCATGGCGGGGAGCTGTTTTTT.